The 20 T cell receptor beta chains reported below all come from one sample, sequenced in a study of cytomegalovirus exposure and HLA in healthy donors. Use of 60 Vbeta and 13 Jbeta primers characterized the PCR. TCRdb's copy holds only in-frame clones and misses some; the assay was immunoSEQ multiplex PCR. The sample consists of about 160,000 clones, roughly 72% of them appearing once. The sample comprised PBMCs. Source of these receptors: a woman between 40 and 55 years old in good health and CMV-seronegative.

The chain employs TRBV9 and TRBJ2-2; D uncertain. This CDR3 region has 13 residues. The germline gives CDR1 SGDLS, CDR2 YYNGEE. V was shortened by 1 base and J by 2 bases, with 3 bases between the two germline ends. The CDR3 DNA reads as TGTGCCAGCAGCGTATATAACACCGGGGAGCTGTTTTTT. Residues: CASSVYNTGELFF.

CDR3 region: CASSLGTDAFF. As DNA, the CDR3 is TGTGCCAGTAGTCTAGGAACAGACGCTTTCTTT. The chain carries TRBV19 and TRBJ1-1; no clear D. The V gene's germline CDR1 is LNHDA and CDR2 SQIVND (reference sequence). Trimming removed 5 bases at V and 11 bases at J, with 12 bases between. The CDR3 length is 11 residues.

The V and J genes are TRBV27 and TRBJ2-3, with D unresolved. V was clipped by 4 bases and J by 2 bases, with 10 bases between them. Germline V CDR1 and CDR2: MNHEY, SMNVEV (reference sequence). CDR3 size: 14 residues. The CDR3 reads CASSYRYPTDTQYF. In DNA, the CDR3 is TGTGCCAGCAGTTACAGATACCCCACAGATACGCAGTATTTT.

This clone appeared a single time. The chain links TRBV9 to TRBJ2-3; D remains ambiguous. The CDR3 consists of 16 residues. Germline-derived CDR1 and CDR2 are SGDLS and YYNGEE. V lost 0 bases, J lost 0 bases, and 11 bases lay in between. CDR3 DNA: TGTGCCAGCAGCGTAGGATCGGCGACTAGCACAGATACGCAGTATTTT. It specifies CASSVGSATSTDTQYF.

This clone was seen just once. The chain has TRBV5-1 and TRBJ2-7; 7 bases are shared with TRBD1. V dropped 4 bases and J dropped 6; count of bases not matched to a gene: 19. The CDR3 spans 17 residues. Germline V gene sequence: CDR1 SGHRS, CDR2 YFSETQ. CDR3 residues: CASSPHNLTGRRFEQYF. In nucleotides, the CDR3 is TGCGCCAGCAGCCCTCACAACTTGACAGGGCGACGGTTCGAGCAGTACTTC.

The rearrangement uses TRBV2 and TRBJ2-2, with a weak D call TRBD2 (6 bases). The CDR3 covers 14 residues. The germline CDR1 and CDR2 sequences are SNHLY and FYNNEI. Trimming removed 7 bases from V and 4 bases from J, with 13 bases in between. The CDR3 DNA reads as TGTGCCAGCATTCGGGAGTACGGCACCGGGGAGCTGTTTTTT. Amino acids: CASIREYGTGELFF.

This clone was detected only a few times. This rearrangement joins TRBV29-1 to TRBJ2-3, with a weak D call TRBD2 (5 bases). From germline, CDR1 is SQVTM and CDR2 ANQGSEA. V shed 5 bases and J shed 6 bases, with 12 bases lying between them. The CDR3 covers 12 residues. The CDR3 DNA sequence: TGCAGCGTTCGAATTGGCGGGGATACGCAGTATTTT. Encoded protein: CSVRIGGDTQYF.

V usage is TRBV5-4 and J usage is TRBJ1-2; 8 nucleotides line up with TRBD1. This CDR3 region has 14 residues. The germline CDR1 and CDR2 sequences are SGHNT and YYREEE (reference sequence). Unmatched junction bases numbered 6, after V lost 4 bases and J lost 4 bases. CDR3 coding DNA: TGTGCCAGCAGCCACCAGGGGGCGATCTATGGCTACACCTTC. Translation gives CASSHQGAIYGYTF.

This chain connects TRBV5-1 to TRBJ2-1; D not resolved. The CDR3 runs 15 residues. CDR1 and CDR2 from the germline V gene are SGHRS and YFSETQ. The V end lost 2 bases, the J end lost 5 bases, and 14 bases lay between the germline ends. The CDR3 DNA follows: TGCGCCAGCAGCTTTGGCGAGGCAACTAACAATGAGCAGTTCTTC. Protein: CASSFGEATNNEQFF.

This chain links TRBV27 with TRBJ2-7, with TRBD2 matching over 11 bases. The CDR3 is made up of 14 amino acids. The V and J ends lost 6 bases and 3 bases, in that order; junction bases with no gene match: 4. Germline V lookup: CDR1 MNHEY, CDR2 SMNVEV (reference sequence). CDR3 region: CASRLLAGDYEQYF. For the CDR3, the DNA is TGTGCCAGCAGACTACTAGCGGGAGACTACGAGCAGTACTTC.

The chain recombines TRBV7-9 with TRBJ1-4; 9 bases are shared with TRBD1. The CDR3 extends over 15 amino acids. Germline CDR1 SEHNR, CDR2 FQNEAQ (reference sequence). J lost 4 bases, V lost 2 bases, and 2 bases had no gene match. Here the CDR3 DNA reads TGTGCCAGCAGCTTAACGGGACAGGGTAATGAAAAACTGTTTTTT. This encodes CASSLTGQGNEKLFF.

This clone was observed a few times. The chain carries TRBV2 and TRBJ1-5; 10 nucleotides line up with TRBD1. Germline assignment: CDR1 SNHLY and CDR2 FYNNEI. The V segment lost 6 bases and the J segment 5 bases; nucleotides outside the gene matches: 7. CDR3 size: 15 residues. The CDR3 DNA reads as TGTGCCAGCAGATACGGGACAGGGGCTCATCAGCCCCAGCATTTT. Its protein is CASRYGTGAHQPQHF.

The chain has TRBV4-1 and TRBJ1-2, with D tentatively TRBD1 (5 bases). CDR3 size: 14 residues. V was pared by 2 bases and J by 1 base, with 8 bases between. Germline V gene lookup returns CDR1 MGHRA and CDR2 YSYEKL. CDR3 DNA: TGCGCCAGCAGCCAATTAGGGGATAACTATGGCTACACCTTC. It is translated as CASSQLGDNYGYTF.

The chain couples TRBV2 to TRBJ2-5, with D perhaps TRBD2 (5 bases). The CDR3 spans 13 residues. With 6 bases removed from V and 5 bases from J, the gap between germline ends came to 13 bases. Germline CDR1 reads SNHLY; CDR2 reads FYNNEI. CDR3 sequence (DNA): TGTGCCAGCAGCCTAGGAAGAGGGGAGACCCAGTACTTC. Translated: CASSLGRGETQYF.

In regard to this clone: One junction end does not reproduce the germline sequence, and a read error may be involved. The J gene is TRBJ2-6, the V gene TRBV6-1, with D possibly matching TRBD1 (7 bases). Germline CDR1 and CDR2: MNHNS and SASEGT. The CDR3 has 15 amino acids. The CDR3 reads CASGRKPQGDNVLTF. Here the CDR3 DNA reads TGTGCCAGCGGGAGGAAACCCCAGGGGGACAACGTCCTGACTTTC.

This clone was seen a handful of times. The CDR3 sequence is CATTPSGSGDEQFF. In DNA form, the CDR3 reads TGTGCCACCACTCCGAGCGGGAGTGGCGATGAGCAGTTCTTC. The chain couples TRBV19 to TRBJ2-1; 8 nucleotides line up with TRBD2. The CDR3 runs to 14 residues. Germline-derived CDR1 and CDR2 are LNHDA and SQIVND (reference sequence). V dropped 10 bases and J dropped 8; count of bases not matched to a gene: 13.

The genes are TRBV21-1 and TRBJ2-1; TRBD1, the table's D call, lacks a check against the DNA. TRBV21-1 is labeled a pseudogene. This CDR3 contains 16 residues. CDR3 residues: CASSPLPGGSYNEQFF. The CDR3 DNA sequence: TGTGCCAGCAGCCCCCTTCCAGGGGGCTCCTACAATGAGCAGTTCTTC.

The rearrangement links TRBV7-9 to TRBJ2-1; a possible D gene is TRBD2 (6 bases). V was trimmed by 1 base and J by 7 bases, leaving 14 bases between them. CDR3 length: 15 residues. CDR1 SEHNR and CDR2 FQNEAQ come from the germline V gene (reference sequence). In DNA, the CDR3 is TGTGCCAGCAGCTTAGTATCGGGACTCTATAATGAGCAGTTCTTC. Translation: CASSLVSGLYNEQFF. The variable domain in full, with the rest retrieved from reference TRBV7-9 and TRBJ2-1, is DTGVSQNPRHKITKRGQNVTFRCDPISEHNRLYWYRQTLGQGPEFLTYFQNEAQLEKSRLLSDRFSAERPKGSFSTLEIQRTEQGDSAMYLCASSLVSGLYNEQFFGPGTRLTVL.

This clone came up a few times. The genes are TRBV5-1 and TRBJ2-7; 11 positions match TRBD2. From germline, CDR1 is SGHRS and CDR2 YFSETQ. Losses at the gene ends were 4 bases for V and 3 bases for J; bases not matched to a gene: 9. CDR3 length: 16 amino acids. The CDR3 region has the DNA TGCGCCAGCAGCCCGACTTCTAGCGGGGGGTACTACGAGCAGTACTTC. As protein: CASSPTSSGGYYEQYF.

V is TRBV6-1 and J is TRBJ2-4, with D possibly matching TRBD2 (6 bases). Trimming pared 7 bases from V and 8 bases from J, leaving 12 bases between. The CDR3 contains 12 residues. Germline loops: CDR1 MNHNS, CDR2 SASEGT. The CDR3 coding sequence is TGTGCCAGCAACCCGGAGGGGTACATTCAGTACTTC. Translation: CASNPEGYIQYF.